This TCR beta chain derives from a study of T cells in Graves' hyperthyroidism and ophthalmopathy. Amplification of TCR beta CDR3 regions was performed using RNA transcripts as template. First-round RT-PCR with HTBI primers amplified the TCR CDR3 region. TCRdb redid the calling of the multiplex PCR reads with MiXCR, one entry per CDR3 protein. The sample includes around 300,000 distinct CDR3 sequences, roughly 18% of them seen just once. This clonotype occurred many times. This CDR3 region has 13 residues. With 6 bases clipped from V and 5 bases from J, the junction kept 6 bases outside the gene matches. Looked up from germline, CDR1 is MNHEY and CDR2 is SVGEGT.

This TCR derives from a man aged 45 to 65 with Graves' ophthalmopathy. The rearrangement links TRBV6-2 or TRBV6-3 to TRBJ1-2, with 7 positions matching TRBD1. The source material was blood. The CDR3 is CASSPTGIYGYTF. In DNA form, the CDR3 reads TGTGCCAGCAGCCCGACAGGGATATATGGCTACACCTTC.